The 5 T cell receptor beta chains presented below share a single source sample, sequenced in a study of regulatory T cells in long-lasting Graves disease. Time point meaning: newly diagnosed GD, antithyroid drugs for less than 3 months. With RNA extracted from PBMCs as input, the TCR library was made. Combining iRepertoire HTBI primers with Arm-PCR of CDR3 regions, the authors built TCR beta libraries. TCRdb re-derived calls from the multiplex PCR reads in MiXCR, one entry per CDR3 protein. The sample lists a few hundred thousand distinct CDR3 sequences, 11% to 15% occurring once. This sample was shared with a second study, whose subject was T cells in Graves' hyperthyroidism and ophthalmopathy.

The starting material was peripheral blood mononuclear cells (PBMCs), obtained at new diagnosis, from a patient treated with antithyroid drugs. Source of these receptors: a woman aged 45-60 years with Graves disease.

This clonotype was observed a handful of times. The chain has TRBV10-3 and TRBJ2-5; no clear D. CDR1 and CDR2 from the germline V gene are ENHRY and SYGVKD. This CDR3 contains 13 residues. V was trimmed by 8 bases and J by 2 bases, leaving 12 bases between them. The CDR3 is CAIGTESQETQYF. CDR3 sequence (DNA): TGTGCCATCGGAACAGAAAGTCAAGAGACCCAGTACTTC.

This clonotype was detected many times. V and J are TRBV2 and TRBJ2-3; D not certain. With 6 bases removed from V and 6 bases from J, the gap between germline ends came to 4 bases. Germline values: CDR1 SNHLY, CDR2 FYNNEI. The CDR3 is 10 amino acids. CDR3 nucleotides: TGTGCCAGCAGCGCGGATACGCAGTATTTT. Translating gives CASSADTQYF.

This chain links TRBV6-5 with TRBJ2-7; 10 positions match TRBD1. The germline CDR1 and CDR2 sequences are MNHEY and SVGAGI. The CDR3 spans 15 residues. V lost 2 bases to trimming and J lost 3 bases; unmatched junction nucleotides: 4. CDR3 amino acids: CASSYAGQGHYEQYF. The CDR3 DNA is TGTGCCAGCAGTTACGCGGGACAGGGGCACTACGAGCAGTACTTC.

There are many counts of this clonotype. The CDR3 bases are TGTGCCAGCAGTGAAGGACAGGAAGTATCACCCCTCCACTTT. Translation gives CASSEGQEVSPLHF. The chain has TRBV2 and TRBJ1-6, with a possible D match to TRBD1 (6 bases). Trimming pared 1 base from V and 10 bases from J, leaving 11 bases between. The germline CDR1 and CDR2 sequences are SNHLY and FYNNEI. The CDR3 length is 14 residues.

This chain connects TRBV28 to TRBJ2-1, with TRBD2 identical over 7 bases. The CDR3 is made up of 15 amino acids. V shed 3 bases, J shed 7 bases, and the junction held 9 bases outside the gene matches. Germline V gene data show CDR1 as MDHEN and CDR2 as SYDVKM. CDR3 loop: CASSLWRETINEQFF. CDR3 DNA: TGTGCCAGCAGTTTGTGGCGGGAGACTATAAATGAGCAGTTCTTC.